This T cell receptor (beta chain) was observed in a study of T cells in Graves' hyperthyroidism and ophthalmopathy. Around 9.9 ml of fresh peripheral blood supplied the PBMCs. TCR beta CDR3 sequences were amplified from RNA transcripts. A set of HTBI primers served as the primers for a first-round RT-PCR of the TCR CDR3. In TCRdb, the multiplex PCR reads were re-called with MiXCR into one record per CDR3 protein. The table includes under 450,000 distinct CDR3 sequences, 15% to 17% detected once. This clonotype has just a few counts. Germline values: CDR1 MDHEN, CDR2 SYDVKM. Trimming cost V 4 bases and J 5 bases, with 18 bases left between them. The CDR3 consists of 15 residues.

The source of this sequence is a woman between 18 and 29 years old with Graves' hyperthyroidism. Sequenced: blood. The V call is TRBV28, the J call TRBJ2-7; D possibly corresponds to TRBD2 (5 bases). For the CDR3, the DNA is TGTGCCAGCAGTTCGCCCTCCGGGGTCCAGGACGAGCAGTACTTC. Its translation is CASSSPSGVQDEQYF.